This record concerns one T cell receptor (beta chain) sequence. The antigen is not known. The data originate from a study of beta chain features in type 1 diabetes. Reverse transcription of all isolated RNA meant that expressed TCRB transcripts were sequenced. Mean read depth for naive, central memory and regulatory T cell samples was 3 million to 4.5 million reads. TCRdb keeps only in-frame clones here, not all; method: immunoSEQ multiplex PCR. Among some 500,000 clones, roughly 10% were seen once, and the ten largest hold approximately 0.05%. General study results and limits: All four CD4+ subsets of Type 1 diabetes patients contained TCRB CDR3s that were moderately but significantly shorter.

Sampling consisted of one heparinised blood draw per donor, averaging roughly 100 mL. The clonotype was recovered from a woman aged 18-29 years in good health. Sequenced sample: naive CD4+ T cells from blood.

CDR3 sequence (DNA): TGCGCCAGCAGCTCCACGGCGGGAGGACGTCTTGGCCACGAGCAGTACTTC. The encoded protein is CASSSTAGGRLGHEQYF. V is TRBV5-1 and J is TRBJ2-7; 8 bases align to TRBD2. V lost 3 bases to trimming and J lost 5 bases; unmatched junction nucleotides: 16. The CDR3 runs 17 residues. The germline CDR1 and CDR2 sequences are SGHRS and YFSETQ.